At least ten counts were recorded for the clone carrying this TCR beta chain. V dropped 0 bases and J dropped 4; count of bases not matched to a gene: 10. The length of the CDR3 is 16 residues. The germline CDR1 and CDR2 sequences are DFQATT and SNEGSKA (reference sequence). This sample was included in a study of metastatic and nonmetastatic thyroid tumors. On the study more broadly: Repertoires of blood and of tissue (tumor or nodule) from malignant and benign thyroid patients were compared.

Every patient was untreated before thyroid surgery. TCRdb used MiXCR to call clones anew from the PCR reads. The table records some 23,000 clones, about 13% of them present only once. The sequence was collected from a female donor with papillary thyroid cancer or a benign thyroid nodule (not recorded which). Some clones in this sample may be carry-over from other donors' samples. The chain is built from TRBV20-1 and TRBJ2-7, with 9 bases matching TRBD1. The sample consisted of blood. Here the CDR3 reads CSARDQLGGQGYEQYF. For the CDR3, the DNA is TGCAGTGCTAGAGATCAGCTTGGGGGACAGGGTTACGAGCAGTACTTC.